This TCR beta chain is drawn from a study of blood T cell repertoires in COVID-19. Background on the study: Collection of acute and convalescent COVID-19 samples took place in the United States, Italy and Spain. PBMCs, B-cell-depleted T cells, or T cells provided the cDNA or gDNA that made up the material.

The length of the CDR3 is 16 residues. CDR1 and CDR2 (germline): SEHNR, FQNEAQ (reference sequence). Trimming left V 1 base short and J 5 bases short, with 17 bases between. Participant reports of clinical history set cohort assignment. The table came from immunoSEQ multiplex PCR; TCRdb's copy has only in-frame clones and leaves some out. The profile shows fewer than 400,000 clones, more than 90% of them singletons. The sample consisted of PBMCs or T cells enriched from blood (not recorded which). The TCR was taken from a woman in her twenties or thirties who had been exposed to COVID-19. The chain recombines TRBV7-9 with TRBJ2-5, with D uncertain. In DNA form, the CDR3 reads TGTGCCAGCAGCTTAGTTTTCCAGGTACGGCAGGAGACCCAGTACTTC. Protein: CASSLVFQVRQETQYF.